The 22 T cell receptor beta chains given below trace back to one sample, sequenced in a study of blood T cells in healthy people across ages. Combining a sample-barcoded 5' primer with a J-beta primer mix, a second PCR ran for roughly 7 to 12 cycles. From the 5' RACE reads, TCRdb called clonotypes with MiXCR, one entry per CDR3 protein. Here the sample spans more than 650,000 distinct CDR3 sequences, 53% being singletons. Specimen: blood. Receptors originate from a man older than 75 in good health.

In this sample, this clonotype turned up a few times. The J gene is TRBJ2-3, the V gene TRBV20-1, with 8 positions matching TRBD2. The CDR3 extends over 15 amino acids. Germline assignment: CDR1 DFQATT and CDR2 SNEGSKA (reference sequence). The V segment lost 3 bases and the J segment 2 bases; nucleotides outside the gene matches: 7. The CDR3 loop is CSASPPTSATDTQYF. The CDR3, as DNA: TGCAGTGCTAGCCCGCCGACTAGCGCCACAGATACGCAGTATTTT.

The CDR3, as DNA: TGCGCCAGCAGCTTGGAGGGTAAAAACATTCAGTACTTC. Translating it yields CASSLEGKNIQYF. The V gene is TRBV5-1, the J gene TRBJ2-4; D is ambiguous. The V end lost 0 bases, the J end lost 4 bases, and 5 bases lay between the germline ends. This CDR3 spans 13 amino acids. The germline gives CDR1 SGHRS, CDR2 YFSETQ.

This clonotype was seen a few times. The rearrangement joins TRBV14 to TRBJ1-2, with a tentative D call TRBD1 (5 bases). In germline, CDR1 is SGHDN, CDR2 FVKESK. CDR3 length: 14 amino acids. The V end lost 1 base, the J end lost 4 bases, and 10 bases lay between the germline ends. For the CDR3, the DNA is TGTGCCAGCAGCCAAGGGGGCAGCCTCTATGGCTACACCTTC. Residues: CASSQGGSLYGYTF. Combining the CDR3 with reference TRBV14 and TRBJ1-2 gives the whole variable domain EAGVTQFPSHSVIEKGQTVTLRCDPISGHDNLYWYRRVMGKEIKFLLHFVKESKQDESGMPNNRFLAERTGGTYSTLKVQPAELEDSGVYFCASSQGGSLYGYTFGSGTRLTVV.

This clonotype has a handful of counts. The V and J genes are TRBV10-3 and TRBJ2-7, with a tentative D call TRBD1 (5 bases). The CDR3 has 13 residues. The V gene's germline CDR1 is ENHRY and CDR2 SYGVKD. Trimming pared 6 bases from V and 3 bases from J, leaving 12 bases between. Here the CDR3 reads CAISPTAIYEQYF. CDR3 coding DNA: TGTGCCATCAGCCCGACAGCAATCTACGAGCAGTACTTC.

This clonotype was recorded a few times. The chain uses TRBV28 and TRBJ1-2; maybe TRBD1 (5 bases). Germline V gene sequence: CDR1 MDHEN, CDR2 SYDVKM. V lost 8 bases and J lost 7, with 26 bases in between. The CDR3 sequence is 16 residues long. The CDR3 nucleotides read TGTGCCAGCGGCCCTGGGGGGGTGAGGTCCCTCTCTGGCTACACCTTC. Its protein product is CASGPGGVRSLSGYTF.

The chain couples TRBV9 to TRBJ2-1; D is possibly TRBD1 or TRBD2 (5 bases each). Deletions cut 4 bases from V and 11 bases from J, with 19 bases between. CDR1 is SGDLS and CDR2 is YYNGEE in the germline V gene. The CDR3 has 14 amino acids. CDR3: CASSRGLAGHKQFF. The CDR3 DNA reads as TGTGCCAGCAGCCGGGGCCTAGCCGGTCATAAGCAGTTCTTC.

The V call is TRBV20-1, the J call TRBJ1-2, with D possibly being TRBD1 (6 bases). From germline, CDR1 is DFQATT and CDR2 SNEGSKA (reference sequence). This CDR3 region has 13 residues. Trimming cost V 6 bases and J 8 bases, with 19 bases left between them. The CDR3 region has the DNA TGCAGTGCCGGGGGCGGGCTCTCGCTGGGCTACACCTTC. Protein sequence: CSAGGGLSLGYTF.

This clonotype was observed a few times. The genes are TRBV7-2 and TRBJ1-1; possibly TRBD1 for D (6 bases). Germline V lookup: CDR1 SGHTA, CDR2 FQGNSA. Trimming stripped 3 bases from V and 5 bases from J, with 19 bases between. There are 16 residues in the CDR3. The CDR3 region has the DNA TGTGCCAGCAGCTTTAGTGCGGGGGCGTTTGGAACTGAAGCTTTCTTT. It translates to CASSFSAGAFGTEAFF.

This clonotype was counted between two and nine times. This chain joins TRBV7-2 and TRBJ1-2, with TRBD1 identical over 8 bases. Germline V CDR1 and CDR2: SGHTA, FQGNSA. The V and J ends lost 5 bases and 6 bases, in that order; junction bases with no gene match: 5. The CDR3 is made up of 13 amino acids. In nucleotides, the CDR3 is TGTGCCAGCAGCCGTGGACAGGGCAATGGCTACACCTTC. It yields the protein CASSRGQGNGYTF.

The genes are TRBV25-1 and TRBJ1-1; D is unresolved. Germline V gene lookup returns CDR1 MGHDK and CDR2 SYGVNS. The CDR3 extends over 12 amino acids. V dropped 8 bases and J dropped 4 bases, with 11 bases sitting between them. The CDR3: CASWGGITEAFF. CDR3 DNA: TGTGCCAGCTGGGGAGGGATCACTGAAGCTTTCTTT.

The rearrangement uses TRBV12-5 and TRBJ2-1; 7 bases match TRBD1. The trim removed 5 bases at V and 5 bases at J, leaving 9 bases unmatched. The CDR3 is 15 amino acids. Germline V gene sequence: CDR1 LGHNT, CDR2 FRNRAP. The CDR3 nucleotides are TGTGCTAGTGGTCCGGGACAGCTAATCGACAATGAGCAGTTCTTC. Translation: CASGPGQLIDNEQFF.

As regards this clonotype: A read error may explain this, as a much larger clone is one base away. CDR3 protein: CSARGLAGGEQYF. Written as DNA, the CDR3 is TGCAGTGCTAGAGGTCTAGCGGGTGGTGAGCAGTACTTC. This sequence joins TRBV20-1 and TRBJ2-5, with 8 positions matching TRBD2. The V segment lost 1 base and the J segment 11 bases; nucleotides outside the gene matches: 9. Germline V gene lookup returns CDR1 DFQATT and CDR2 SNEGSKA (reference sequence). The CDR3 spans 13 residues.

In regard to this clonotype: This may be a read error: a much more frequent sequence differs by one nucleotide. The genes are TRBV7-2 and TRBJ2-1; 9 bases line up with TRBD2. With the DNA end fitting TRBJ2-7 better, the J assignment may be wrong. This CDR3 is 16 amino acids long. The germline gives CDR1 SGHTA, CDR2 FQGNSA. CDR3 sequence: CASSLPGGGRDNEQYF. The CDR3 DNA sequence: TGTGCCAGCAGCTTACCCGGGGGCGGGAGGGACAATGAGCAGTACTTC.

This chain uses TRBV7-3 with TRBJ2-1, with a weak D call TRBD2 (7 bases). Trimming shortened V by 5 bases and J by 10 bases, and 21 bases separated the two germline ends. Looked up from germline, CDR1 is SGHTA and CDR2 is FQGTGA. The CDR3 is 15 amino acids. The CDR3 loop is CASSPNGGGQWEQFF. In DNA form, the CDR3 reads TGTGCCAGCAGCCCCAATGGGGGGGGCCAATGGGAGCAGTTCTTC.

The rearrangement joins TRBV6-5 to TRBJ1-5; a weak D match, TRBD1 (5 bases). Trimming cost V 3 bases and J 1 base, with 16 bases left between them. Germline V gene lookup returns CDR1 MNHEY and CDR2 SVGAGI. This CDR3 contains 17 residues. The CDR3, as DNA: TGTGCCAGCAGTTATTGGGACCCAGGAGAAAGCAATCAGCCCCAGCATTTT. Protein: CASSYWDPGESNQPQHF.

The chain combines TRBV6-6 with TRBJ2-5; possible D gene TRBD1, 6 bases. CDR1 is MNHNY and CDR2 is SVGAGI in the germline V gene (reference sequence). The CDR3 spans 11 residues. Trimming pared 6 bases from V and 13 bases from J, leaving 15 bases between. The CDR3 is CASSPGAGAYF. Here the CDR3 DNA reads TGTGCCAGCAGCCCTGGGGCAGGGGCGTACTTC.

This chain connects TRBV7-2 to TRBJ2-3; D remains unclear. The CDR3 loop spans 13 amino acids. V lost 4 bases and J lost 5, with 10 bases in between. Germline V CDR1 and CDR2: SGHTA, FQGNSA. CDR3 DNA: TGTGCCAGCAGCTCAATCCCGGGAGATACGCAGTATTTT. It codes for CASSSIPGDTQYF. Variable domain in full (rest from reference TRBV7-2 and TRBJ2-3): GAGVSQSPSNKVTEKGKDVELRCDPISGHTALYWYRQSLGQGLEFLIYFQGNSAPDKSGLPSDRFSAERTGGSVSTLTIQRTQQEDSAVYLCASSSIPGDTQYFGPGTRLTVL.

This clonotype was detected only a few times. The chain is built from TRBV12-3 or TRBV12-4 and TRBJ2-1, with D unclear. This CDR3 contains 12 residues. Trimming took off 4 bases at V and 9 bases at J, with 10 bases between the two ends. CDR3 bases: TGTGCCAGCAGTTCCTCCGGCCTTGAGCAGTTCTTC. It translates to CASSSSGLEQFF.

The gene calls are TRBV3-1 and TRBJ2-5; D gene uncertain. V lost 4 bases, J lost 3 bases, and 12 bases lay in between. Per germline, CDR1 LGHDT and CDR2 YNNKEL (reference sequence). The CDR3 loop spans 14 amino acids. The CDR3 region is CASSRLAEKETQYF. CDR3 coding DNA: TGTGCCAGCAGCCGGTTGGCGGAGAAAGAGACCCAGTACTTC.

The V call is TRBV6-1, the J call TRBJ2-3; 12 bases line up with TRBD1. The CDR3 consists of 14 residues. V lost 9 bases and J lost 5; bases outside the gene matches: 6. Germline lookup yields CDR1 MNHNS and CDR2 SASEGT. CDR3 nucleotide sequence: TGTGCCAGTGCCCGGGACAGGGGGCAAGATACGCAGTATTTT. Its translation is CASARDRGQDTQYF.

This clonotype was observed once. The genes are TRBV7-2 and TRBJ2-1; the match to TRBD2 covers 9 bases. Trimming at V came to 6 bases and at J to 9 bases, leaving 15 bases not matched to a gene. The CDR3 covers 16 residues. Germline-derived CDR1 and CDR2 are SGHTA and FQGNSA. The CDR3 loop reads CASSSAGLAGSSEQFF. CDR3 DNA sequence: TGTGCCAGCAGTAGCGCGGGTCTAGCGGGATCGAGTGAGCAGTTCTTC. The complete variable domain, with remaining parts taken from reference TRBV7-2 and TRBJ2-1, reads GAGVSQSPSNKVTEKGKDVELRCDPISGHTALYWYRQSLGQGLEFLIYFQGNSAPDKSGLPSDRFSAERTGGSVSTLTIQRTQQEDSAVYLCASSSAGLAGSSEQFFGPGTRLTVL.

This rearrangement joins TRBV20-1 to TRBJ2-1; TRBD2 might be the D (6 bases). V was clipped by 3 bases and J by 4 bases, with 10 bases between them. The CDR3 contains 13 residues. Germline CDR1 reads DFQATT; CDR2 reads SNEGSKA (reference sequence). The CDR3 DNA reads as TGCAGTGCTAGGCTAGCGCCGTACAATGAGCAGTTCTTC. It encodes CSARLAPYNEQFF.